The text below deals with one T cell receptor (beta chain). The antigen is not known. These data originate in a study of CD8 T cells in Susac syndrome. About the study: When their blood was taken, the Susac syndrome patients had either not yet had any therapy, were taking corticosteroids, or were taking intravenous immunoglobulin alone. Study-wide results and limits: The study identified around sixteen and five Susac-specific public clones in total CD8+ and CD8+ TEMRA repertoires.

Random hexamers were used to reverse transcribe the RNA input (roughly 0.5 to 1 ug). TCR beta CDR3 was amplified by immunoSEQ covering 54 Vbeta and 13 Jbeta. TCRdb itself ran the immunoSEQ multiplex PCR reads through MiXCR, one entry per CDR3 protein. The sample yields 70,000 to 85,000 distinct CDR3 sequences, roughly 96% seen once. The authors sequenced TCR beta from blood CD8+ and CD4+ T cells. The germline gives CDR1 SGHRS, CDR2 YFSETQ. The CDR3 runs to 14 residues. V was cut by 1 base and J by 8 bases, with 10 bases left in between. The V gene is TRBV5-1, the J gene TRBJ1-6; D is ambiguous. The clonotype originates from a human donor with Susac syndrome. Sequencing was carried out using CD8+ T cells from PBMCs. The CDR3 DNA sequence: TGCGCCAGCAGCTTGCGTCAGCGAGATTCACCCCTCCACTTT. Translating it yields CASSLRQRDSPLHF.